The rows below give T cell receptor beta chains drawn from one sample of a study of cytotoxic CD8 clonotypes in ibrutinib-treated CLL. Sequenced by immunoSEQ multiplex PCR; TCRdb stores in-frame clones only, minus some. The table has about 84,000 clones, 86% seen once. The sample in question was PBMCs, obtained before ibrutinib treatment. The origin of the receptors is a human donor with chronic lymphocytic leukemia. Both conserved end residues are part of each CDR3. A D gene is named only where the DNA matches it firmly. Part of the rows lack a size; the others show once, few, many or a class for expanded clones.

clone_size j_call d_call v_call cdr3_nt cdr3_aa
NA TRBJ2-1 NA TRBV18 TGTGCCAGCTCATTGCGGGATTACAATGAGCAGTTCTTC CASSLRDYNEQFF
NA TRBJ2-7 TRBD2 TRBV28 TGTGCCAGCAGTTCCGGGACTAGCGGCAAGTACGAGCAGTACTTC CASSSGTSGKYEQYF
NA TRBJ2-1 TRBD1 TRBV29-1 TGCAGCGTTCGGGACAGTGAGCAGTTCTTC CSVRDSEQFF
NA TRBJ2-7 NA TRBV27 TGTGCCTCAGGCCAGGGATGGGAGCAGTACTTC CASGQGWEQYF
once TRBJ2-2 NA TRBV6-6 TGTGCCAGCAGCCCCCTCACGGTGGACGGGGAGCTGTTTTTT CASSPLTVDGELFF
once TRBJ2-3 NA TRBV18 TGTGCCAGCTCACCCAACCCCACAGATACGCAGTATTTT CASSPNPTDTQYF
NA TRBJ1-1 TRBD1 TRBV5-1 TGCGCCAGCATTCCGACAGGGCTGAACACTGAAGCTTTCTTT CASIPTGLNTEAFF
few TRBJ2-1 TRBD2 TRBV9 TGTGCCAGCAGCCTCCGAGGGGTATTCGGCGGGAGCTCCTACAATGAGCAGTTCTTC CASSLRGVFGGSSYNEQFF
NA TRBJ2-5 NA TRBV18 TGTGCCAGCGTGGACAGACTCCAAGGAGGGACCCAGTACTTC CASVDRLQGGTQYF
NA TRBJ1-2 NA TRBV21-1 TGTGCCAGCAGCACCCTTGGGGCAGCCTGGGGCTACACCTTC CASSTLGAAWGYTF
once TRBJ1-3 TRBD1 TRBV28 TGTGCCAGCAGTTTAGCGGACAGGGCTGGAAACACCATATATTTT CASSLADRAGNTIYF
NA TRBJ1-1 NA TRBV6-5 TGTGCCAGCAGCTCAAGGGGTGGGAACACTGAAGCTTTCTTT CASSSRGGNTEAFF
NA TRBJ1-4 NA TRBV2 TGTGCCAGCAGTGAAGGGCAGATCGGGGAAAAACTGTTTTTT CASSEGQIGEKLFF
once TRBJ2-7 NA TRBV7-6 TGTGCCAGCAGCCTACCCCAGAACGAGCAGTACTTC CASSLPQNEQYF
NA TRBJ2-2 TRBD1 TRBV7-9 TGTGCCAGCAGCGGTCCGGGACAGGGGCTCTTCACCGGGGAGCTGTTTTTT CASSGPGQGLFTGELFF
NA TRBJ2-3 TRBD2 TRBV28 TGTGCCAGCAGTTTATCGGGACTAGCGGGAGAGTTCCCAGATACGCAGTATTTT CASSLSGLAGEFPDTQYF
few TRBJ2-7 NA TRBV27 TGTGCCAGCACCGCGGGGACACACATCGGGAACGAGCAGTACTTC CASTAGTHIGNEQYF
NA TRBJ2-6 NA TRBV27 TGTGCCAGCAGTTCTTGGGCAGGGTTGATAGCTGGGGCCAACGTCCTGACTTTC CASSSWAGLIAGANVLTF
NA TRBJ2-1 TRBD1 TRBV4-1 TGCGCCAGCAGCCCCCGGACAGGGGGAGTCCATGAGCAGTTCTTC CASSPRTGGVHEQFF
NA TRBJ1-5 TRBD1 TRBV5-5 TGTGCCAGCAGCTTGGGATCAGGGACAGGCCAGCCCCAGCATTTT CASSLGSGTGQPQHF
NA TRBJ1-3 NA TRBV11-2 TGTGCCAGCAGCTTAGCAGGTGGAAACACCATATATTTT CASSLAGGNTIYF
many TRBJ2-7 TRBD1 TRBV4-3 TGCGCCAGCAGCCGAGACGACAGGGGTCTCTACGAGCAGTACTTC CASSRDDRGLYEQYF
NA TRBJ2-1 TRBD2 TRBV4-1 TGCGCCAGCAGCCAAGGGACTAGCGGCTACAATGAGCAGTTCTTC CASSQGTSGYNEQFF
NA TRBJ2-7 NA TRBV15 TGTGCCACCAGCAGAGCCCTAGCCTACGAGCAGTACTTC CATSRALAYEQYF
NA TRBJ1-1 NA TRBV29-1 TGCAGCGGGCTACACGAAAAGAACACTGAAGCTTTCTTT CSGLHEKNTEAFF
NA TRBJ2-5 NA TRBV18 TGTGCCAGCTCTGGGGCCTCGCGGGGAGAGACCCAGTACTTC CASSGASRGETQYF